What follows are 31 T cell receptor beta chains derived from one specimen sequenced in a study of PD-1 blockade in classical Hodgkin lymphoma. Exposure to brentuximab vedotin varied, and each patient had relapsed following autologous stem cell transplantation. Some clones are missing from TCRdb's copy, which holds only in-frame ones; the method was immunoSEQ multiplex PCR. The data contain 100,000 or so clones, roughly 90% of them singletons. The sample here was peripheral blood mononuclear cells (PBMCs), taken before the second cycle of nivolumab. These receptors all stem from a human donor with classical Hodgkin lymphoma.

The chain couples TRBV5-1 to TRBJ1-3; 7 nucleotides agree with TRBD1. CDR1 and CDR2 from the germline V gene are SGHRS and YFSETQ. This CDR3 spans 14 amino acids. Trimming at V came to 4 bases and at J to 1 base, leaving 2 bases not matched to a gene. In DNA form, the CDR3 reads TGCGCCAGCAGCCCGGGACAGTCTGGAAACACCATATATTTT. Translated: CASSPGQSGNTIYF.

This clone occurred once. J is TRBJ2-5 and V is TRBV11-3; 7 positions match TRBD2. Germline CDR1 is SGHNT and CDR2 is YENEEA. The V segment lost 5 bases and the J segment 3 bases; nucleotides outside the gene matches: 15. The CDR3 sequence is 17 residues long. CDR3 loop: CASSPSTSASGKETQYF. The CDR3 DNA sequence: TGTGCCAGCAGCCCTAGTACTAGCGCGTCTGGGAAAGAGACCCAGTACTTC.

The chain has TRBV28 and TRBJ1-2; maybe TRBD1 (5 bases). This CDR3 is 14 amino acids long. Looked up from germline, CDR1 is MDHEN and CDR2 is SYDVKM. Trimming shortened V by 4 bases and J by 2 bases, and 11 bases separated the two germline ends. DNA for the CDR3: TGTGCCAGCAGTTCCGGGACGGAAAACTATGGCTACACCTTC. Translation gives CASSSGTENYGYTF.

This clone has just a few counts. The chain recombines TRBV5-1 with TRBJ2-3; 8 nucleotides line up with TRBD1. Germline CDR1 reads SGHRS; CDR2 reads YFSETQ. Trimming took 4 bases from V and 3 from J; bases not matched to a gene: 4. The CDR3 spans 14 residues. For the CDR3, the DNA is TGCGCCAGCAGCACCCGACAGGGGACAGATACGCAGTATTTT. Protein product: CASSTRQGTDTQYF.

The J gene is TRBJ2-7, the V gene TRBV10-2; D may match TRBD1 or TRBD2 (5 bases each). Germline assignment: CDR1 WSHSY and CDR2 SAAADI. The CDR3 loop spans 13 amino acids. The V and J ends lost 4 bases and 2 bases respectively, with 9 bases between them. CDR3: CASSAGPTYEQYF. The CDR3 DNA reads as TGCGCCAGCAGTGCGGGGCCTACCTACGAGCAGTACTTC.

The V gene is TRBV9, the J gene TRBJ1-6; 12 bases map to TRBD1. The trim removed 0 bases at V and 8 bases at J, leaving 3 bases unmatched. The germline gives CDR1 SGDLS, CDR2 YYNGEE. The CDR3 consists of 16 residues. The CDR3 nucleotides are TGTGCCAGCAGCGTAGGGGGACAGGGGGCTTATTCACCCCTCCACTTT. Protein: CASSVGGQGAYSPLHF.

V gene TRBV7-9 combines with J gene TRBJ2-1; TRBD1 is a possible D gene (6 bases). Trimming removed 6 bases from V and 5 bases from J, with 14 bases in between. This CDR3 is built from 14 residues. The germline V gene encodes CDR1 SEHNR and CDR2 FQNEAQ (reference sequence). CDR3 nucleotide sequence: TGTGCCAGCAGACCAGGGGTATGGAACAATGAGCAGTTCTTC. It specifies CASRPGVWNNEQFF.

This clone was picked up one time. The V and J genes are TRBV7-9 and TRBJ1-5; D is unclear. CDR3 length equals 15 residues. Germline CDR1 is SEHNR and CDR2 is FQNEAQ (reference sequence). Trimming stripped 1 base from V and 3 bases from J, with 10 bases between. The CDR3 protein is CASSLGYGSNQPQHF. The CDR3 coding sequence is TGTGCCAGCAGCTTAGGGTACGGGTCCAATCAGCCCCAGCATTTT.

This clone appeared a single time. CDR3 nucleotide sequence: TGCGCCAGCAGCCAAGGTTGGGCGGCGGACACCGGGGAGCTGTTTTTT. This encodes CASSQGWAADTGELFF. The chain couples TRBV4-3 to TRBJ2-2; D unclear. The V end lost 1 base, the J end lost 3 bases, and 12 bases lay between the germline ends. Germline V gene lookup returns CDR1 LGHNA and CDR2 YSLEER. The CDR3 loop spans 16 amino acids.

Of note for this clone: Other nucleotide sequences in the sample specify the same CDR3. The genes are TRBV29-1 and TRBJ1-4; the D gene is possibly TRBD1 (6 bases). Trimming left V 1 base short and J 8 bases short, with 14 bases between. Looked up from germline, CDR1 is SQVTM and CDR2 is ANQGSEA. The CDR3 covers 14 residues. The DNA of the CDR3 is TGCAGCGTTGAAGTTCCGACAGGTTTAGAAAAACTGTTTTTT. This encodes CSVEVPTGLEKLFF.

The rearrangement links TRBV25-1 to TRBJ1-1; D is undetermined. CDR1 MGHDK and CDR2 SYGVNS come from the germline V gene. Trimming stripped 6 bases from V and 5 bases from J, with 16 bases between. The CDR3 is 14 residues long. In DNA, the CDR3 is TGTGCCAGCAGCCACCCCCGGTTCGGTACTGAAGCTTTCTTT. Translating it yields CASSHPRFGTEAFF.

The V and J genes are TRBV11-1 and TRBJ2-1, with a weak D call TRBD1 (6 bases). V lost 0 bases and J 10 bases, leaving 16 bases between the germline ends. The CDR3 length is 15 residues. CDR1 SGHAT and CDR2 FQDESV come from the germline V gene (reference sequence). The CDR3 coding sequence is TGTGCCAGCAGCTTAGCACAGGGCCCCTCCGCGGAGCAGTTCTTC. Amino acids: CASSLAQGPSAEQFF.

The chain employs TRBV29-1 and TRBJ1-1; TRBD1 might be the D (5 bases). The V and J ends lost 6 bases and 4 bases respectively, with 12 bases between them. The CDR3 has 12 residues. CDR1 and CDR2 from the germline V gene are SQVTM and ANQGSEA. CDR3 protein: CSVGGQGTEAFF. CDR3 nucleotide sequence: TGCAGCGTGGGTGGACAAGGCACTGAAGCTTTCTTT.

The chain combines TRBV27 with TRBJ1-4; 9 bases agree with TRBD1. CDR1 and CDR2 from the germline V gene are MNHEY and SMNVEV (reference sequence). This CDR3 contains 15 residues. After removal of 5 bases from V and 3 bases from J, the junction contained 4 bases not matched to a gene. CDR3 sequence: CASSPTGGANEKLFF. Written as DNA, the CDR3 is TGTGCCAGCAGTCCGACAGGGGGGGCTAATGAAAAACTGTTTTTT.

V is TRBV5-1 and J is TRBJ1-1; possible D gene TRBD1, 6 bases. The CDR3 loop spans 15 amino acids. The germline V gene has CDR1 SGHRS and CDR2 YFSETQ. The germline V and J ends were trimmed by 0 bases and 4 bases, with 13 bases remaining between them. CDR3 nucleotide sequence: TGCGCCAGCAGCTTGGACAGGGCAAGGGGCACTGAAGCTTTCTTT. It yields the protein CASSLDRARGTEAFF.

V usage is TRBV5-1 and J usage is TRBJ2-7, with 7 bases identical to TRBD1. Looked up from germline, CDR1 is SGHRS and CDR2 is YFSETQ. The length of the CDR3 is 15 residues. The V segment lost 5 bases and the J segment 1 base; nucleotides outside the gene matches: 9. The CDR3 protein is CASRLTGQSSYEQYF. The CDR3 DNA sequence: TGCGCCAGCAGGCTAACGGGACAGAGTTCCTACGAGCAGTACTTC. Looking up the rest from reference TRBV5-1 and TRBJ2-7 gives the full variable domain: KAGVTQTPRYLIKTRGQQVTLSCSPISGHRSVSWYQQTPGQGLQFLFEYFSETQRNKGNFPGRFSGRQFSNSRSEMNVSTLELGDSALYLCASRLTGQSSYEQYFGPGTRLTVT.

The chain recombines TRBV11-2 with TRBJ1-2; TRBD1 matches at 9 bases. With 4 bases clipped from V and 4 bases from J, the junction kept 7 bases outside the gene matches. Germline V gene data show CDR1 as SGHAT and CDR2 as FQNNGV. The CDR3 runs 15 residues. The CDR3 nucleotides read TGTGCCAGCAGCTCCCTCCGGGACAGGGTCTATGGCTACACCTTC. Its translation is CASSSLRDRVYGYTF.

The rearrangement links TRBV5-1 to TRBJ2-3; TRBD1 agrees at 11 bases. There are 17 residues in the CDR3. Trimming took 2 bases from V and 4 from J; bases not matched to a gene: 9. Germline CDR1 is SGHRS and CDR2 is YFSETQ. In nucleotides, the CDR3 is TGCGCCAGCAGCTTAGACCCGCCGGGACAGGGGGCAGATACGCAGTATTTT. Its translation: CASSLDPPGQGADTQYF. Combining the CDR3 with reference TRBV5-1 and TRBJ2-3 gives the whole variable domain KAGVTQTPRYLIKTRGQQVTLSCSPISGHRSVSWYQQTPGQGLQFLFEYFSETQRNKGNFPGRFSGRQFSNSRSEMNVSTLELGDSALYLCASSLDPPGQGADTQYFGPGTRLTVL.

The chain recombines TRBV11-2 with TRBJ1-4; 9 nucleotides match TRBD1. With 2 bases clipped from V and 7 bases from J, the junction kept 8 bases outside the gene matches. This CDR3 comprises 16 residues. The V gene's germline CDR1 is SGHAT and CDR2 FQNNGV. CDR3 in DNA: TGTGCCAGCAGCTTACTATCAGGACAGGGGATTGAAAAACTGTTTTTT. Translated, it gives CASSLLSGQGIEKLFF.

The chain carries TRBV7-8 and TRBJ1-5; possibly TRBD1 for D (5 bases). V lost 3 bases and J 0 bases, leaving 15 bases between the germline ends. This CDR3 spans 17 amino acids. Germline CDR1 is SGHVS and CDR2 is FQNEAQ. The DNA of the CDR3 is TGTGCCAGCAGCTTTACCCAGGGAGGGTATAGCAATCAGCCCCAGCATTTT. Its protein product is CASSFTQGGYSNQPQHF.

This chain connects TRBV11-3 to TRBJ2-7; TRBD1 or TRBD2 may be the D gene (5 bases each). V was trimmed by 5 bases and J by 3 bases, leaving 14 bases between them. The length of the CDR3 is 14 residues. CDR1 SGHNT and CDR2 YENEEA come from the germline V gene. The CDR3 sequence: CASSPRGRDYEQYF. In DNA form, the CDR3 reads TGTGCCAGCAGCCCAAGGGGCCGGGACTACGAGCAGTACTTC. The variable domain in full, completed from reference TRBV11-3 and TRBJ2-7, reads EAGVVQSPRYKIIEKKQPVAFWCNPISGHNTLYWYLQNLGQGPELLIRYENEEAVDDSQLPKDRFSAERLKGVDSTLKIQPAELGDSAVYLCASSPRGRDYEQYFGPGTRLTVT.

J is TRBJ1-2 and V is TRBV19, with TRBD1 identical over 9 bases. Unmatched junction bases numbered 10, after V lost 5 bases and J lost 6 bases. The germline CDR1 and CDR2 sequences are LNHDA and SQIVND (reference sequence). The CDR3 is 15 residues long. CDR3 sequence reads: CASSQPGQGLHGYTF. CDR3 coding DNA: TGTGCCAGTAGTCAACCGGGACAGGGATTACATGGCTACACCTTC.

With respect to this clone: This CDR3 is also generated by other DNA sequences in the sample. The chain couples TRBV30 to TRBJ2-7; the D is unclear. In germline, CDR1 is GTSNPN, CDR2 SVGIG (reference sequence). Between the trimmed V and J ends, which lost 3 bases and 0 bases, there was a span of 6 bases. The CDR3 spans 12 residues. CDR3 DNA sequence: TGTGCCTGGAGCACAAGCTCCTACGAGCAGTACTTC. Residues: CAWSTSSYEQYF.

This chain links TRBV9 with TRBJ2-2; a possible D gene is TRBD2 (5 bases). The length of the CDR3 is 14 residues. Germline CDR1 is SGDLS and CDR2 is YYNGEE. The germline V and J ends were trimmed by 5 bases and 2 bases, with 10 bases remaining between them. The CDR3: CASRGRTNTGELFF. The CDR3 DNA sequence: TGTGCCAGCAGAGGTCGGACTAACACCGGGGAGCTGTTTTTT.

V usage is TRBV25-1 and J usage is TRBJ2-1; D is perhaps TRBD1 or TRBD2 (5 bases each). The germline V gene has CDR1 MGHDK and CDR2 SYGVNS. The CDR3 contains 14 residues. Trimming removed 5 bases from V and 11 bases from J, with 19 bases in between. The CDR3 nucleotides are TGTGCCAGCAGTCAAGACCCGGGACGTGGAAAGCAGTTCTTC. Protein: CASSQDPGRGKQFF.

The chain has TRBV5-1 and TRBJ1-4; D perhaps matches TRBD1 (6 bases). This CDR3 comprises 14 residues. V shed 4 bases and J shed 7 bases, with 14 bases lying between them. CDR1 is SGHRS, CDR2 YFSETQ, per germline. CDR3 DNA: TGCGCCAGCAGCCAACAGGGAAGTAGTGAAAAACTGTTTTTT. This encodes CASSQQGSSEKLFF. Together with reference TRBV5-1 and TRBJ1-4, the CDR3 gives the full variable domain: KAGVTQTPRYLIKTRGQQVTLSCSPISGHRSVSWYQQTPGQGLQFLFEYFSETQRNKGNFPGRFSGRQFSNSRSEMNVSTLELGDSALYLCASSQQGSSEKLFFGSGTQLSVL.

V and J are TRBV7-8 and TRBJ2-7; D may be TRBD1 (6 bases). Germline V CDR1 and CDR2: SGHVS, FQNEAQ. The CDR3 consists of 15 residues. V was trimmed by 5 bases and J by 6 bases, leaving 20 bases between them. This CDR3 is CASSETQGRSLEQYF. CDR3 bases: TGTGCCAGCAGCGAAACACAGGGAAGGAGTCTCGAGCAGTACTTC.

This clone appeared a few times. The V gene is TRBV6-5, the J gene TRBJ2-5; weak D call: TRBD1 (6 bases). The V end was cut by 4 bases, the J end by 5 bases, with 14 bases between. This CDR3 has 14 amino acids. Germline V gene data show CDR1 as MNHEY and CDR2 as SVGAGI. The CDR3 DNA is TGTGCCAGCAGTTCTCTGATAAGGGGGGAGACCCAGTACTTC. It is translated as CASSSLIRGETQYF.

The J gene is TRBJ1-4, the V gene TRBV6-5; 7 bases align to TRBD1. This CDR3 region has 14 residues. Per germline, CDR1 MNHEY and CDR2 SVGAGI. After removal of 6 bases from V and 7 bases from J, the junction contained 8 bases not matched to a gene. The CDR3 region is CASSQDRPGEKLFF. CDR3 nucleotides: TGTGCCAGCAGCCAGGACAGGCCGGGTGAAAAACTGTTTTTT.

This chain joins TRBV6-5 and TRBJ1-1; TRBD1 matches 8 bases. CDR1 and CDR2 from the germline V gene are MNHEY and SVGAGI. There are 15 residues in the CDR3. Trimming removed 7 bases from V and 4 bases from J; junction bases left unmatched: 11. The CDR3 DNA is TGTGCCAGCACCGAAAGTCAGGGGGCTGTCACTGAAGCTTTCTTT. Protein: CASTESQGAVTEAFF.

This rearrangement joins TRBV19 to TRBJ2-1; 10 nucleotides align to TRBD1. Looked up from germline, CDR1 is LNHDA and CDR2 is SQIVND (reference sequence). The V and J ends lost 3 bases and 7 bases, in that order; junction bases with no gene match: 12. The CDR3 length is 17 residues. As DNA, the CDR3 is TGTGCCAGTAGTATCAGCTTCGGGACAGGGGCATTTAATGAGCAGTTCTTC. Protein sequence: CASSISFGTGAFNEQFF.